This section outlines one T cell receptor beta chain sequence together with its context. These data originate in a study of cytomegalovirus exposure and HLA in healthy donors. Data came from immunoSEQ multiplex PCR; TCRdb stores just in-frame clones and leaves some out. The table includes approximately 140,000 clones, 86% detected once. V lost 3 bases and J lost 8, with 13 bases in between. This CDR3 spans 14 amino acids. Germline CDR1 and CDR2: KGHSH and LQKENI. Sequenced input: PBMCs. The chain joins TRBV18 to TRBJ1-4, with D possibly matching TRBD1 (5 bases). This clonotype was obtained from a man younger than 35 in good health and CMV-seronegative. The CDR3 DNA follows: TGTGCCAGCTCACCGGGACTGTTTGGGGAAAAACTGTTTTTT. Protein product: CASSPGLFGEKLFF.